The present TCR beta chain was sequenced within a study of blood T cells in healthy people across ages. The CDR3 has 13 residues. Germline-derived CDR1 and CDR2 are GTSNPN and SVGIG (reference sequence). The V and J ends lost 0 bases and 7 bases respectively, with 10 bases between them. Then a second PCR, running roughly 7 to 11 cycles, was carried out with a sample-barcoded 5' primer and a J-beta primer mix. The template-switch adaptor, which had 12 random nucleotides, put a tag on each cDNA molecule. TCRdb reprocessed the 5' RACE reads via MiXCR and lists one record per CDR3 protein. The data hold roughly 1.7 million distinct CDR3 sequences, with about 32% observed a single time.

The clonotype originates from a woman between 25 and 40 years old in good health. This chain uses TRBV30 with TRBJ2-1, with D hard to call. The sample consisted of blood. CDR3 protein: CAWSVETGNEQFF. In DNA form, the CDR3 reads TGTGCCTGGAGTGTAGAGACTGGAAATGAGCAGTTCTTC.